Presented here are 4 T cell receptor beta chains from one specimen sequenced in a study of blood T cell repertoires in COVID-19. The assay was immunoSEQ multiplex PCR, and TCRdb's table has in-frame clones only and misses some. Here the sample spans approximately 220,000 clones, roughly 80% being singletons. Sequenced input: peripheral blood. The receptors were gathered from a woman aged 70-85 years with acute or convalescent COVID-19.

This rearrangement joins TRBV5-6 to TRBJ1-1; D unclear. The CDR3 covers 15 residues. V gave up 4 bases and J gave up 0 bases, with 13 bases separating them. Germline loops: CDR1 SGHDT, CDR2 YYEEEE. CDR3 loop: CASSQRGLLNTEAFF. The CDR3 bases are TGTGCCAGCAGCCAACGCGGACTGCTGAACACTGAAGCTTTCTTT.

The chain carries TRBV3-1 (or the pseudogene TRBV3-2) and TRBJ2-5, with D possibly matching TRBD1 (6 bases). The CDR3 is made up of 17 amino acids. Germline V gives CDR1 LGHDT, CDR2 YNNKEL (reference sequence). Between the trimmed V and J ends, which lost 2 bases and 5 bases, there was a span of 21 bases. CDR3 in amino acids: CASSQPHGPPRGETQYF. DNA for the CDR3: TGTGCCAGCAGCCAACCCCACGGGCCGCCGAGGGGGGAGACCCAGTACTTC.

The V and J genes are TRBV9 and TRBJ2-1, with a tentative D call TRBD2 (7 bases). Trimming shortened V by 2 bases and J by 3 bases, and 12 bases separated the two germline ends. Germline CDR1 is SGDLS and CDR2 is YYNGEE. The CDR3 length is 15 residues. The CDR3 region has the DNA TGTGCCAGCAGCGTGGGAGGGGGAAACTACAATGAGCAGTTCTTC. This gives the protein CASSVGGGNYNEQFF.

The chain combines TRBV5-4 with TRBJ2-1, with D possibly being TRBD1 (6 bases). Germline assignment: CDR1 SGHNT and CDR2 YYREEE (reference sequence). CDR3 length equals 15 residues. Trimming cost V 2 bases and J 3 bases, with 12 bases left between them. CDR3 sequence: CASSFGGGLYNEQFF. CDR3 nucleotides: TGTGCCAGCAGCTTTGGTGGGGGCCTCTACAATGAGCAGTTCTTC.